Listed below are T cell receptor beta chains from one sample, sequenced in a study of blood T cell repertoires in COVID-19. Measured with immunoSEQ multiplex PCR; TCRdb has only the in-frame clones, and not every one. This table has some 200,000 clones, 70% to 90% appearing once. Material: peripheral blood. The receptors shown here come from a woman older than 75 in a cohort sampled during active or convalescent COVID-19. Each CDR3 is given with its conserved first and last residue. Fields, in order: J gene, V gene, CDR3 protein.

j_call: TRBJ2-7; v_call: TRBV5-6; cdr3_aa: CASSLDSSSSYEQYF
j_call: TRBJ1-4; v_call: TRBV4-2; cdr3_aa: CASSQDIGANEKLFF
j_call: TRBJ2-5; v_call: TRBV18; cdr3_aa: CASSRAGTEETQYF
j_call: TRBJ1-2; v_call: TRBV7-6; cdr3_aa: CASSLGDRANYGYTF
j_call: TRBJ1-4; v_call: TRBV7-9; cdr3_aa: CAIQGWEKLFF
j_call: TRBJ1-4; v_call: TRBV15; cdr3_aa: CATSRVIGTGTNEKLFF
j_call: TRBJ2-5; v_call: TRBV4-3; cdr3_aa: CASSQGTAGGLETQYF
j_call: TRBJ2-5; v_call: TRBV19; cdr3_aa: CASKVTTGETQYF
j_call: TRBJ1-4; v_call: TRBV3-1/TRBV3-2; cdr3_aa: CASSPGTGWTNEKLFF
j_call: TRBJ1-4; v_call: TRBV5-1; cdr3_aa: CASSPENAGGNDEKLFF
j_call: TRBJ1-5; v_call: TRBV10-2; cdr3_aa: CASSERERDQPQHF
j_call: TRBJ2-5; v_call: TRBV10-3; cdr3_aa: CAISEFMQETQYF
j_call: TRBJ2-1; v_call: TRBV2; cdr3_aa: CASRGLAGWGEQFF
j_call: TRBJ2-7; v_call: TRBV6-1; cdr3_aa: CASSEAQQGRWYEQYF
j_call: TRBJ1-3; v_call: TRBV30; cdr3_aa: CAWMVPGTGGNTIYF
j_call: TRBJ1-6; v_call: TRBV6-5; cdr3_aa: CASRPDRGSPLHF
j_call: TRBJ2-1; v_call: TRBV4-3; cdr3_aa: CASSQRGTGNNEQFF
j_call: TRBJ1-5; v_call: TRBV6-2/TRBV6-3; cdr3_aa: CASSQARGTGPYSNQPQHF
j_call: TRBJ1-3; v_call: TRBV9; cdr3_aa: CASSVTPSGNTIYF
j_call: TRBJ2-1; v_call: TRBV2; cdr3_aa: CASSVQNYNEQFF
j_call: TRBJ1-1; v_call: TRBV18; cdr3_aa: CASSPKGALNTEAFF
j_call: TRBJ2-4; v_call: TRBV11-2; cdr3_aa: CASSLAGQGIRDIQYF
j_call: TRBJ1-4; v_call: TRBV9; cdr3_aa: CASSQTGGSEKLFF
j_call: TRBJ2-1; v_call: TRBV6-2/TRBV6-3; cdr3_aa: CASSFTGTGGWNEQFF
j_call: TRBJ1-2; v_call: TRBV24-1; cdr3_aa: CATSDFEYGGYTF
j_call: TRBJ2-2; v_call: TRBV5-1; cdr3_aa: CASSLAISGELFF
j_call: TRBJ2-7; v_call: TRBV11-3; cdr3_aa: CASSLRQGAYEQYF
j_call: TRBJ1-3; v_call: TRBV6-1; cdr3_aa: CASSERRGRSSGNTIYF
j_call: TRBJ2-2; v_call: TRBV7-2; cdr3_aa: CASSLGTGSGELFF
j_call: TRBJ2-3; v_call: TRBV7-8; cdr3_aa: CASSSFRDRRIVTQYF
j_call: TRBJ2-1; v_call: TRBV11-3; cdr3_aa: CASTDTRSYNEQFF
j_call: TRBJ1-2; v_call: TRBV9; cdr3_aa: CASSVTTAGDYGYTF
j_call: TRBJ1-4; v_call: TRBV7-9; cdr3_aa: CASSLGGGAEKLFF
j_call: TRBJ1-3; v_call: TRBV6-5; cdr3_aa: CASIRDRVAGNTIYF
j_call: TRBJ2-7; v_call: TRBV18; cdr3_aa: CASSPIPDKASEQYF
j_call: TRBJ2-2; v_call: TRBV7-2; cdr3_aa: CASSPRTSGVNTGELFF
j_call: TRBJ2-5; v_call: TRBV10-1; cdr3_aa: CASSNTYQETQYF
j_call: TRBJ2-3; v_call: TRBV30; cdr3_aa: CAWSSPYAADTQYF
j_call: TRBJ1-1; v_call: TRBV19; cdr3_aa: CASSIGRSPGTEAFF
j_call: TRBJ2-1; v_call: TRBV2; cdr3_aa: CASSPDRRATYNEQFF
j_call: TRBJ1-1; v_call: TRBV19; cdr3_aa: CASSREKKVDTEAFF
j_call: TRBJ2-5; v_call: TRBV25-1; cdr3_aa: CASSSRLAGVGETQYF
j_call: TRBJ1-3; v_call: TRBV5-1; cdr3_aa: CASSSDSGNTIYF
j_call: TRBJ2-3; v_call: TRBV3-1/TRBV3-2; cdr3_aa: CASSQGGENTQYF
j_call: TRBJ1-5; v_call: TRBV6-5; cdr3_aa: CASRRESNQPQHF
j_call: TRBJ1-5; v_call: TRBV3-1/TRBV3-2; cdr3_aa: CASSQTGGGQPQHF
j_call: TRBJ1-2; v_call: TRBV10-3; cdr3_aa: CAISGDRGPGYTF
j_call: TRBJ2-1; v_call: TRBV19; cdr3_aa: CASSPLDNPYNEQFF
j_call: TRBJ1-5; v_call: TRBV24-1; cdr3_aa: CATSDLDLLGGNQPQHF
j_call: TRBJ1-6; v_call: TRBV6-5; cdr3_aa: CASRQGAMKSLHF
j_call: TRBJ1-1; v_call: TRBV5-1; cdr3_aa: CASKRTGFENTEAFF
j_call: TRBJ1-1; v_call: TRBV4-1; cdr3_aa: CASSLGQGNTEAFF
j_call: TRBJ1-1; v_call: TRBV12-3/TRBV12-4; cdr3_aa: CASSLLANTEAFF
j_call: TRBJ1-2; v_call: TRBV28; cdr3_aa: CASRWGGKHGYTF
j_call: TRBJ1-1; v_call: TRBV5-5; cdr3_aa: CASIPAPGDTEAFF
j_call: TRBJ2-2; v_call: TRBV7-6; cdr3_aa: CASSYPRDRGLRTGELFF
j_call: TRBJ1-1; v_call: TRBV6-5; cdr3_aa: CAIGQSNTEAFF